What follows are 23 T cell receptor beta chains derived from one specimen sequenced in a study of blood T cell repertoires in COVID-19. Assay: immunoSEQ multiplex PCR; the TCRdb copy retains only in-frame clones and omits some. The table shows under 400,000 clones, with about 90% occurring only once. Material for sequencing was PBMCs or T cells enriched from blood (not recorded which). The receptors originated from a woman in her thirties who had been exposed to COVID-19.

CDR3 region: CASSPSPGQGAYEQYF. CDR3 bases: TGTGCCAGCAGCCCTTCCCCGGGACAGGGGGCCTACGAGCAGTACTTC. The V and J genes are TRBV3-1 (or the pseudogene TRBV3-2) and TRBJ2-7, with TRBD1 identical over 11 bases. J was trimmed by 2 bases and V by 4 bases; bases with no gene match: 7. Germline values: CDR1 LGHDT, CDR2 YNNKEL (reference sequence). The CDR3 length is 16 residues.

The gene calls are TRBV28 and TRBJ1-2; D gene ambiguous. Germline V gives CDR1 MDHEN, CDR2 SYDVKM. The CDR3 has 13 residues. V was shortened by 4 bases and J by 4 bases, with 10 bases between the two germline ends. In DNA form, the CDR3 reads TGTGCCAGCAGTTCCGGGGAGGGCTATGGCTACACCTTC. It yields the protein CASSSGEGYGYTF.

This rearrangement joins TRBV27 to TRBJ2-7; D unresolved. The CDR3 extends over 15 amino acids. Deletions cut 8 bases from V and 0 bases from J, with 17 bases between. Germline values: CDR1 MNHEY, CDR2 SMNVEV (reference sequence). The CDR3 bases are TGTGCCAGCTCGGCTCTGGGCTATAGCTCCTACGAGCAGTACTTC. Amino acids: CASSALGYSSYEQYF.

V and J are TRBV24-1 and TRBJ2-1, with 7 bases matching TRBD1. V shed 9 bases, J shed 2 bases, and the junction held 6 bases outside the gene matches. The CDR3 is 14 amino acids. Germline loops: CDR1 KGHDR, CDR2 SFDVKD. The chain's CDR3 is CATEHGTAYNEQFF. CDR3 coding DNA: TGTGCCACCGAGCACGGGACAGCCTACAATGAGCAGTTCTTC.

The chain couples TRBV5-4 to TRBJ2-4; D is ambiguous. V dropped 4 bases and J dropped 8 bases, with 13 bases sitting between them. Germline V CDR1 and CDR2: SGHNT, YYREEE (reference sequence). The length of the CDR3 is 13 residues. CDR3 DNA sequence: TGTGCCAGCAGCGCACACCTAGAAGACATTCAGTACTTC. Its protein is CASSAHLEDIQYF.

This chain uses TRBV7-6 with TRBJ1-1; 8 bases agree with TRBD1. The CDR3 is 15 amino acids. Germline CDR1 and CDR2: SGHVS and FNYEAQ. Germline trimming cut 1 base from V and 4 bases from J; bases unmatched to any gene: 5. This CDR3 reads CASSLGTGLATEAFF. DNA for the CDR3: TGTGCCAGCAGCTTAGGGACAGGGTTGGCCACTGAAGCTTTCTTT.

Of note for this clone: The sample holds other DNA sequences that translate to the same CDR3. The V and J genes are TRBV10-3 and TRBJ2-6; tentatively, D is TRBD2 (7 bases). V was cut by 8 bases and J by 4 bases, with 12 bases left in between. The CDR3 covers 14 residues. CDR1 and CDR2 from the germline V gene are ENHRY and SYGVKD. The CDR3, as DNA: TGTGCCATCGAGGGGGGGGCGGGGGCCAACGTCCTGACTTTC. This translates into CAIEGGAGANVLTF.

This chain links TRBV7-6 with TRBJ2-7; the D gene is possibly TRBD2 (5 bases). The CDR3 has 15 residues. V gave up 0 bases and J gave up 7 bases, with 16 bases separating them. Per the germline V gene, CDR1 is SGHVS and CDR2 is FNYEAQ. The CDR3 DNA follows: TGTGCCAGCAGCTTAGCCGAAAACGGGGTGGTAGAGCAGTACTTC. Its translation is CASSLAENGVVEQYF.

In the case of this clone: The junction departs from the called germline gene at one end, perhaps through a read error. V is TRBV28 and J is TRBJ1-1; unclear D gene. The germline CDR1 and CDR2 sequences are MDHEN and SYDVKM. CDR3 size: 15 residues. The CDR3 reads CASSHGGQMNTEAFF. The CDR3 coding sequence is TGTGCCAGCAGCCACGGTGGGCAGATGAATACTGAAGCTTTCTTT. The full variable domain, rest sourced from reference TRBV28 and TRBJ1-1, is DVKVTQSSRYLVKRTGEKVFLECVQDMDHENMFWYRQDPGLGLRLIYFSYDVKMKEKGDIPEGYSVSREKKERFSLILESASTNQTSMYLCASSHGGQMNTEAFFGQGTRLTVV.

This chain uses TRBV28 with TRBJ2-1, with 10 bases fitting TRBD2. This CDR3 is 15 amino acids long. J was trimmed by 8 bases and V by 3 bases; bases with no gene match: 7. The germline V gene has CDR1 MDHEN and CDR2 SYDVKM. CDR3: CASSFVSGRRDEQFF. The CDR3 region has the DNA TGTGCCAGCAGTTTCGTTAGCGGGAGGAGGGATGAGCAGTTCTTC.

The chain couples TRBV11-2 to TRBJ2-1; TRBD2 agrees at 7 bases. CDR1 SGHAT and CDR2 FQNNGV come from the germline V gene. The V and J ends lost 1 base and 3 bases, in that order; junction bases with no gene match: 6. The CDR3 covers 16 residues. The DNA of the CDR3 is TGTGCCAGCAGCTTAGTTGCGGGAGCCCACTACAATGAGCAGTTCTTC. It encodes CASSLVAGAHYNEQFF.

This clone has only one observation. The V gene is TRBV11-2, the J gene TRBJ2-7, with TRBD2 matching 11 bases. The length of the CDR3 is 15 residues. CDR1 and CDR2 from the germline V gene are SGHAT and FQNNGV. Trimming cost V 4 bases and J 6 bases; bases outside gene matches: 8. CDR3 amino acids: CASSSVLAGVGEQYF. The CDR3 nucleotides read TGTGCCAGCAGCTCAGTACTAGCGGGAGTTGGCGAGCAGTACTTC.

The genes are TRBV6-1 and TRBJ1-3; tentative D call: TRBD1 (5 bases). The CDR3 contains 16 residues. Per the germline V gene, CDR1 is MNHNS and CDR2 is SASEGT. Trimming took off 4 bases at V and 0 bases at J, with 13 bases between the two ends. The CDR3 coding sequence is TGTGCCAGCAGTGCAGGGATCCTGAGCTCTGGAAACACCATATATTTT. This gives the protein CASSAGILSSGNTIYF.

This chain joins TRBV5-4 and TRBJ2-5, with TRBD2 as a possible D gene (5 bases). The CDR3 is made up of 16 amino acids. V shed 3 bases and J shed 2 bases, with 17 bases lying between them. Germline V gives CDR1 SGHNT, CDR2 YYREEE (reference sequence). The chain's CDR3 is CASSSPGKVAQETQYF. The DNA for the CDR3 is TGTGCCAGCAGCTCCCCGGGTAAGGTAGCGCAAGAGACCCAGTACTTC.

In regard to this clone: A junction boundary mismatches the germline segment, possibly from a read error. CDR3 bases: TGTGCCAGCCAATCGCCCGAGGGAACAGGGAACGCCGGGGAGCTGTTTTTT. Translating gives CASQSPEGTGNAGELFF. The chain carries TRBV28 and TRBJ2-2; possible D gene TRBD1, 6 bases. Germline CDR1 reads MDHEN; CDR2 reads SYDVKM. The CDR3 extends over 17 amino acids.

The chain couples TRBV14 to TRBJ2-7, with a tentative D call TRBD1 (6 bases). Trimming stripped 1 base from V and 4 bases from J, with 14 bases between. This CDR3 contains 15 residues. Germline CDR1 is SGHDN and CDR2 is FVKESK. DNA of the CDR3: TGTGCCAGCAGCCAAGGGGCCGGACAGCTTTACGAGCAGTACTTC. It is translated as CASSQGAGQLYEQYF. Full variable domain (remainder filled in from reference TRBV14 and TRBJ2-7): EAGVTQFPSHSVIEKGQTVTLRCDPISGHDNLYWYRRVMGKEIKFLLHFVKESKQDESGMPNNRFLAERTGGTYSTLKVQPAELEDSGVYFCASSQGAGQLYEQYFGPGTRLTVT.

CDR3 protein: CASSFTSGSTDTQYF. Here the CDR3 DNA reads TGTGCCAGCAGCTTTACTAGCGGGAGCACAGATACGCAGTATTTT. The chain is built from TRBV11-2 and TRBJ2-3; 9 bases fit TRBD2. The CDR3 runs to 15 residues. The V segment lost 3 bases and the J segment 0 bases; nucleotides outside the gene matches: 1. The germline gives CDR1 SGHAT, CDR2 FQNNGV.

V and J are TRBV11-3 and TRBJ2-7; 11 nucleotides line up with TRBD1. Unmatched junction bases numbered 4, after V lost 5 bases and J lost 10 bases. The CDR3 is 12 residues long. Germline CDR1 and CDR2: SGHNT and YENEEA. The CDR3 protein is CASSRTGGVQYF. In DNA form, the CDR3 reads TGTGCCAGCAGCCGGACAGGGGGCGTCCAGTACTTC.

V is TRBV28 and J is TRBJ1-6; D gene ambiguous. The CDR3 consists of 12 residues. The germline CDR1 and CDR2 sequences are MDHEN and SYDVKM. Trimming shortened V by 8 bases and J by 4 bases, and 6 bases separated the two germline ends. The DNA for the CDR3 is TGTGCCAGCGGCGGATATAATTCACCCCTCCACTTT. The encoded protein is CASGGYNSPLHF.

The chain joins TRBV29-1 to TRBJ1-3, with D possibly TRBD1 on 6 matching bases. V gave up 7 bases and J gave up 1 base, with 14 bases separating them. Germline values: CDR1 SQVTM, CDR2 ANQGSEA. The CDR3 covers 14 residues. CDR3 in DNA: TGCAGCGCTGCCAGGGGAGCTTCTGGAAACACCATATATTTT. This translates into CSAARGASGNTIYF.

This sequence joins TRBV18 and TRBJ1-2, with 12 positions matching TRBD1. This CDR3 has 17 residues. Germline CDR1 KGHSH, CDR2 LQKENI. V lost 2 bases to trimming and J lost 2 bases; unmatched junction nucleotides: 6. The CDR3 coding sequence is TGTGCCAGCTCACCAGGGGACAGGGGGCTCTCGAACTATGGCTACACCTTC. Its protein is CASSPGDRGLSNYGYTF.

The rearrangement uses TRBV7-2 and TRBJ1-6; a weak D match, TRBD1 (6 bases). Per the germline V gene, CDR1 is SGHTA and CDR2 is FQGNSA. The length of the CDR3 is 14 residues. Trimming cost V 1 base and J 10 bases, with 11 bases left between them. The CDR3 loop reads CASSLVGTSSPLHF. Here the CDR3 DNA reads TGTGCCAGCAGCTTAGTGGGGACAAGCTCACCCCTCCACTTT.

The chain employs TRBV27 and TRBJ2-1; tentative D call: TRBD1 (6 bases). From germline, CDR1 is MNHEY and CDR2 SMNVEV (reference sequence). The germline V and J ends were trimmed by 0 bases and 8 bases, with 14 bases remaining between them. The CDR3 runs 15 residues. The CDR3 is CASSLSILGADEQFF. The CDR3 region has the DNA TGTGCCAGCAGTTTATCTATCCTGGGGGCCGATGAGCAGTTCTTC.